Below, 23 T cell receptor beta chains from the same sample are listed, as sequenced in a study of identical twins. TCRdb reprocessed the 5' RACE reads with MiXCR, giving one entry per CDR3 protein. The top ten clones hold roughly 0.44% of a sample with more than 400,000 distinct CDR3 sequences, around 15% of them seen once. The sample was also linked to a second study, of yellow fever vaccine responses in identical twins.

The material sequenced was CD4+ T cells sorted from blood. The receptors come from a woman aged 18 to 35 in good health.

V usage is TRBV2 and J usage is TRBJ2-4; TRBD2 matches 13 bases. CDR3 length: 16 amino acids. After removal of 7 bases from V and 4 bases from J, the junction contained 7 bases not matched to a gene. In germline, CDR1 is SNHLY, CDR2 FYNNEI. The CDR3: CASTERGLAGKNIQYF. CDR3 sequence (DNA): TGTGCCAGCACCGAAAGGGGACTAGCGGGAAAAAACATTCAGTACTTC.

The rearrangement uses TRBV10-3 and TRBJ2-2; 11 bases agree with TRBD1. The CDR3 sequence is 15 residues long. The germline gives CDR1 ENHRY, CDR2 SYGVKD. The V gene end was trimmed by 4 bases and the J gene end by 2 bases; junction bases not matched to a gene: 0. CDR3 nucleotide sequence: TGTGCCATCAGTGGGACAGGGGGCAACACCGGGGAGCTGTTTTTT. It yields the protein CAISGTGGNTGELFF.

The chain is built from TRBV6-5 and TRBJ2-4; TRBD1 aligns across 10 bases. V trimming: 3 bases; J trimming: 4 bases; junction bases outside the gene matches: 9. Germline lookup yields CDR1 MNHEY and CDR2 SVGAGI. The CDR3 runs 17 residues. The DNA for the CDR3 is TGTGCCAGCAGTTATATTACCCCGGGACAGGGGAAAAACATTCAGTACTTC. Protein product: CASSYITPGQGKNIQYF.

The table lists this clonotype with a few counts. The CDR3 DNA reads as TGTGCCAGCAGCTCCATGGACAGGGTGTATCGCACAGATACGCAGTATTTT. It specifies CASSSMDRVYRTDTQYF. This chain joins TRBV5-6 and TRBJ2-3, with 8 bases lining up with TRBD1. The CDR3 has 17 amino acids. Per germline, CDR1 SGHDT and CDR2 YYEEEE. Trimming removed 3 bases from V and 1 base from J; junction bases left unmatched: 10.

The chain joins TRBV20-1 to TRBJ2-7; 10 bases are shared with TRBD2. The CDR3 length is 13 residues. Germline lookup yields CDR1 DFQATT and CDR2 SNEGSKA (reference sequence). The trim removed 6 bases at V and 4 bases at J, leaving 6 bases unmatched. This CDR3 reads CSAPGTSDYEQYF. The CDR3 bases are TGCAGTGCCCCCGGGACTAGCGATTACGAGCAGTACTTC.

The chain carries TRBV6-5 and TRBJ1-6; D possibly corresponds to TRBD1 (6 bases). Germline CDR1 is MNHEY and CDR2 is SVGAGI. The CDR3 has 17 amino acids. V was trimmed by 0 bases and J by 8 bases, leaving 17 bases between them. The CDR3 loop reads CASSYSIGTGSDSPLHF. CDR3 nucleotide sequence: TGTGCCAGCAGTTACTCTATCGGCACAGGGTCAGATTCACCCCTCCACTTT.

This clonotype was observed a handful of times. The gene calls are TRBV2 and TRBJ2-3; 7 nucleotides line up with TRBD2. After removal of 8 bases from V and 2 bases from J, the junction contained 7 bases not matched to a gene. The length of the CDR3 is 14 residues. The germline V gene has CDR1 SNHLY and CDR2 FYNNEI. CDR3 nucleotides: TGTGCCAGCCAATCCGGGACTAACACAGATACGCAGTATTTT. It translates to CASQSGTNTDTQYF.

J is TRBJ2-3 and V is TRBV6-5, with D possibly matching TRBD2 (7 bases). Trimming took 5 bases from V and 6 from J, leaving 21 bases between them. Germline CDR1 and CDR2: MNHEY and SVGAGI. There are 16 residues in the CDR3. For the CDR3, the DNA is TGTGCCAGCAGTAACCCCCGGGGGGCTCTCGTGGATACGCAGTATTTT. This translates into CASSNPRGALVDTQYF.

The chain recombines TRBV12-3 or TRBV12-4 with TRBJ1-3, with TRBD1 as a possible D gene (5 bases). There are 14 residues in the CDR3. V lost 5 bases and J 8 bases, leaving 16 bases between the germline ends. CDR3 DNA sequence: TGTGCCAGCAGTCAAAGTATTGGGGCCTACACCATATATTTT. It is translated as CASSQSIGAYTIYF.

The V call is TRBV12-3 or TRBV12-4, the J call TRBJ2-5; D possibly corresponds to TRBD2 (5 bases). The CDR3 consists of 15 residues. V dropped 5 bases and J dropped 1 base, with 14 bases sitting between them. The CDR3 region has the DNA TGTGCCAGCAGTCCCCGGTCGGGAAGCCAAGAGACCCAGTACTTC. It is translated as CASSPRSGSQETQYF.

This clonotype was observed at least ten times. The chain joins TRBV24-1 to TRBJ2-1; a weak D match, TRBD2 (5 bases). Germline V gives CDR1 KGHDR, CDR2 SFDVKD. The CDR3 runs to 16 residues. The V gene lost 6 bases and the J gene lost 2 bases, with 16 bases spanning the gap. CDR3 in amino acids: CATSPEGVSTYNEQFF. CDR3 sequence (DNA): TGTGCCACCAGTCCCGAGGGAGTTAGCACCTACAATGAGCAGTTCTTC.

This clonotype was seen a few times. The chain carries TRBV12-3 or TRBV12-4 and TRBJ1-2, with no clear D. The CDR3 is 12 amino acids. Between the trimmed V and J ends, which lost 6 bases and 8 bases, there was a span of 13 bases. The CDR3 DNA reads TGTGCCAGCAGATATAGGGAGTACGGCTACACCTTC. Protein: CASRYREYGYTF.

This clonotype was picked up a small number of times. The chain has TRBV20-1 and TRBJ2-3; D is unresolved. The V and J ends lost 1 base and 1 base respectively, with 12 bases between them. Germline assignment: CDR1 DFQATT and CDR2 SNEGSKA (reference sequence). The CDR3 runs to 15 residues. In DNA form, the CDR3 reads TGCAGTGCTAGAGTTCCGGGCCGGGGCACAGATACGCAGTATTTT. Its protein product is CSARVPGRGTDTQYF.

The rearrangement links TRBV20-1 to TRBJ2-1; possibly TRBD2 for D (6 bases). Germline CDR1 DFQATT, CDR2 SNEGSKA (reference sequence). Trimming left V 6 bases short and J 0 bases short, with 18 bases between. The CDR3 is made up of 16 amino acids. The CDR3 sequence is CSAPAGLGRSYNEQFF. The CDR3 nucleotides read TGCAGTGCCCCGGCGGGGTTGGGCCGCTCCTACAATGAGCAGTTCTTC.

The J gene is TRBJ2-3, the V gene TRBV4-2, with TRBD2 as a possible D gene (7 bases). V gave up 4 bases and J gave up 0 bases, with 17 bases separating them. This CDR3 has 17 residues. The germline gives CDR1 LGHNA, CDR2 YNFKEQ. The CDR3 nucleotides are TGTGCCAGCAGCCCCGTTGAACGGGGGGCTAGCACAGATACGCAGTATTTT. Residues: CASSPVERGASTDTQYF.

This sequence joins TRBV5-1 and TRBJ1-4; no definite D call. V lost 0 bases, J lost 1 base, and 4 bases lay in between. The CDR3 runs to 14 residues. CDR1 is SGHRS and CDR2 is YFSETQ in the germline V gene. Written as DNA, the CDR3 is TGCGCCAGCAGCTTGGAAAGAACTAATGAAAAACTGTTTTTT. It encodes CASSLERTNEKLFF.

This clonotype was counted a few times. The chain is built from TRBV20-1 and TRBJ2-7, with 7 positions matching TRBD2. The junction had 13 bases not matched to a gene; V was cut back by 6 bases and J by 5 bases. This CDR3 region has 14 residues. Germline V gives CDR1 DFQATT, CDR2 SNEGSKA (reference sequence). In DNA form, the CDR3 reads TGCAGTGCAGCCACCAGCAGCGGGATAAACGAGCAGTACTTC. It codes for CSAATSSGINEQYF.

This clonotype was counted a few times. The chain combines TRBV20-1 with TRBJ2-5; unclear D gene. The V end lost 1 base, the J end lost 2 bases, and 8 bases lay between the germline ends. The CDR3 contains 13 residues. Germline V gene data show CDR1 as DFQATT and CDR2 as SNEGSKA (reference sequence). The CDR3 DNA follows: TGCAGTGCTAGAGTAGACATACAAGAGACCCAGTACTTC. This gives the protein CSARVDIQETQYF.

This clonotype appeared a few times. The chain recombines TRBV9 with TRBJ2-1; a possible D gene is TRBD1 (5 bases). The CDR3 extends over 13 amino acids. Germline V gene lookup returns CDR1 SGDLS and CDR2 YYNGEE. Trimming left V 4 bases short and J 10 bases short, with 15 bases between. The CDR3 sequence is CASSLNSGFEQFF. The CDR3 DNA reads TGTGCCAGCAGCCTAAATTCAGGGTTCGAGCAGTTCTTC.

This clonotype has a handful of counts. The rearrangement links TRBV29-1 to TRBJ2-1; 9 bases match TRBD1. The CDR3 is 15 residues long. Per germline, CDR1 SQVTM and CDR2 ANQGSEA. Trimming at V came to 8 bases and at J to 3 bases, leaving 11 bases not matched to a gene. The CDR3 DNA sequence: TGCAGCTTCGAAACCGGGACAGGGCTCTACAATGAGCAGTTCTTC. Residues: CSFETGTGLYNEQFF.

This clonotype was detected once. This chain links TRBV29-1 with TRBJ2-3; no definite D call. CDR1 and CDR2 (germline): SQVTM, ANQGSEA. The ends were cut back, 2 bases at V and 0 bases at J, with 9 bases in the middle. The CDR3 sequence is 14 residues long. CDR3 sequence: CSVERAASTDTQYF. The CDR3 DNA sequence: TGCAGCGTTGAAAGGGCGGCCAGCACAGATACGCAGTATTTT.

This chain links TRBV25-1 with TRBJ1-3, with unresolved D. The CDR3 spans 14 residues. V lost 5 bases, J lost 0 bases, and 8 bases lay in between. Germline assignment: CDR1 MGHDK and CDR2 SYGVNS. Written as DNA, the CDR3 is TGTGCCAGCAGTCGGGTTGACTCTGGAAACACCATATATTTT. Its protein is CASSRVDSGNTIYF. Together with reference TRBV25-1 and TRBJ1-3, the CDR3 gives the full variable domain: EADIYQTPRYLVIGTGKKITLECSQTMGHDKMYWYQQDPGMELHLIHYSYGVNSTEKGDLSSESTVSRIRTEHFPLTLESARPSHTSQYLCASSRVDSGNTIYFGEGSWLTVV.

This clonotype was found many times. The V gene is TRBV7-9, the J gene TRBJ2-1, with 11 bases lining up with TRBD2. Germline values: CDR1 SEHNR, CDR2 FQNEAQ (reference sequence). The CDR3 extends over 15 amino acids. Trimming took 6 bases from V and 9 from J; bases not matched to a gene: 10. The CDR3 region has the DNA TGTGCCAGCAGACTAGCGGGAGCTGTGAACGGTGAGCAGTTCTTC. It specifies CASRLAGAVNGEQFF.